This paragraph reports one T cell receptor (beta chain). Its antigen is as yet unknown. The authors kept the mixed lymphocyte reaction cells in coculture at 37°C for under 7 days. Some clones are missing from TCRdb's copy, which holds only in-frame ones; the method was immunoSEQ multiplex PCR. The sample has approximately 13,000 clones; roughly 40% are singletons. The record originates from a study of siplizumab effects on memory and regulatory T cells. About the research overall: The pairing of mixed lymphocyte reactions set siplizumab at about 1 ug/mL against the absence of drug. Study-level findings and limits: Sequences below about 10^-5 frequency were poorly captured, and few alloreactive clones mapped to unstimulated subsets.

The CDR3 sequence is 15 residues long. The germline V gene has CDR1 MNHEY and CDR2 SMNVEV (reference sequence). V was clipped by 5 bases and J by 3 bases, with 11 bases between them. The J gene is TRBJ2-6, the V gene TRBV27; D gene uncertain. The receptor's source is a human donor in good health; the cells came from an allogeneic mixed lymphocyte reaction. The sample taken for sequencing was CFSE-low (dividing) CD8+ T cells sorted from an allogeneic mixed lymphocyte reaction. The CDR3 loop reads CASSPYPGGANVLTF. The CDR3 nucleotides are TGTGCCAGCAGTCCATACCCGGGTGGGGCCAACGTCCTGACTTTC.